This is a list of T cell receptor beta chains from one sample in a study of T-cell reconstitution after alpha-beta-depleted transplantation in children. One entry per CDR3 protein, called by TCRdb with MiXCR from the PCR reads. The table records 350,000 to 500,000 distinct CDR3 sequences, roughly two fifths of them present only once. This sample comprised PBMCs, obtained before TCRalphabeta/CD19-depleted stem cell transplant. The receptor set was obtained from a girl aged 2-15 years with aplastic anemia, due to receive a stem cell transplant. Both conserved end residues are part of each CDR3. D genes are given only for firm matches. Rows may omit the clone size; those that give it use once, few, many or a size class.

cdr3_nt: TGCAGCGTTGAACAGCTCACAGATACGCAGTATTTT
cdr3_aa: CSVEQLTDTQYF
j_call: TRBJ2-3
v_call: TRBV29-1
d_call: NA
clone_size: many

cdr3_nt: TGTGCCAGCAGCTTAAGGTCAGGGGGGAGGAACGAGCAGTACTTC
cdr3_aa: CASSLRSGGRNEQYF
j_call: TRBJ2-7
v_call: TRBV7-2
d_call: NA
clone_size: many

cdr3_nt: TGCGCCAGCAGGGGTTCTGACACCGGGGAGCTGTTTTTT
cdr3_aa: CASRGSDTGELFF
j_call: TRBJ2-2
v_call: TRBV5-1
d_call: NA
clone_size: NA

cdr3_nt: TGTGCCAGCAGTCAACAGCAACCCTCTGGGGCCAACGTCCTGACTTTC
cdr3_aa: CASSQQQPSGANVLTF
j_call: TRBJ2-6
v_call: TRBV6-1
d_call: NA
clone_size: NA

cdr3_nt: TGTGCCTGGGATCGAAGTCGGACCGGTATGGGCACCGGGGAGCTGTTTTTT
cdr3_aa: CAWDRSRTGMGTGELFF
j_call: TRBJ2-2
v_call: TRBV30
d_call: NA
clone_size: once

cdr3_nt: TGCAGCGTTGAGCTCTCAGACGAGGACTATGGCTACACCTTC
cdr3_aa: CSVELSDEDYGYTF
j_call: TRBJ1-2
v_call: TRBV29-1
d_call: NA
clone_size: few

cdr3_nt: TGTGCCAGCAGCCCGGCCCAGGACAGGGTCCACGAGCAGTACTTC
cdr3_aa: CASSPAQDRVHEQYF
j_call: TRBJ2-7
v_call: TRBV7-9
d_call: TRBD1
clone_size: many

cdr3_nt: TGCAGTGCTTTCGAACCCGGCACAGATACGCAGTATTTT
cdr3_aa: CSAFEPGTDTQYF
j_call: TRBJ2-3
v_call: TRBV20-1
d_call: NA
clone_size: few

cdr3_nt: TGTGCCAGCAGTTCGGCGACTAGCTTGTGGGAGACCCAGTACTTC
cdr3_aa: CASSSATSLWETQYF
j_call: TRBJ2-5
v_call: TRBV12-3/TRBV12-4
d_call: TRBD2
clone_size: NA

cdr3_nt: TGCGCCAGCAGCTTGGAGGTAGCGGGGGACTACGAGCAGTACTTC
cdr3_aa: CASSLEVAGDYEQYF
j_call: TRBJ2-7
v_call: TRBV5-1
d_call: TRBD2
clone_size: NA

cdr3_nt: TGCAGCGTTGAAAAGCTCAGCTCCTACGAGCAGTACTTC
cdr3_aa: CSVEKLSSYEQYF
j_call: TRBJ2-7
v_call: TRBV29-1
d_call: NA
clone_size: NA

cdr3_nt: TGTGCCAGCAGTTACGGGGGGCGCGTCACTGAAGCTTTCTTT
cdr3_aa: CASSYGGRVTEAFF
j_call: TRBJ1-1
v_call: TRBV6-2/TRBV6-3
d_call: NA
clone_size: few

cdr3_nt: TGTGCCAGCAGTCGCTTAGCCCCAGATACGCAGTATTTT
cdr3_aa: CASSRLAPDTQYF
j_call: TRBJ2-3
v_call: TRBV6-1
d_call: NA
clone_size: many

cdr3_nt: TGTGCCAGCAGCCCCCATAGGCAAGGGGCCCAGTACTTC
cdr3_aa: CASSPHRQGAQYF
j_call: TRBJ2-5
v_call: TRBV6-6
d_call: NA
clone_size: few

cdr3_nt: TGCGCCAGCAGCGCTCAGACAGGGGGCCTGGGAAAACTGTTTTTT
cdr3_aa: CASSAQTGGLGKLFF
j_call: TRBJ1-4
v_call: TRBV4-3
d_call: TRBD1
clone_size: few

cdr3_nt: TGTGCCAGCAGCGTTGGACTAGCGGGCAGTGCTCAGTTCTTC
cdr3_aa: CASSVGLAGSAQFF
j_call: TRBJ2-1
v_call: TRBV3-1
d_call: TRBD2
clone_size: NA

cdr3_nt: TGCAGCGTTGAAAGTGGGACAGGGGGCTCCTACGAGCAGTACTTC
cdr3_aa: CSVESGTGGSYEQYF
j_call: TRBJ2-7
v_call: TRBV29-1
d_call: TRBD1
clone_size: few

cdr3_nt: TGTGCCAGCAGTTACTCGTCAATGGGGCTTGGCACAGATACGCAGTATTTT
cdr3_aa: CASSYSSMGLGTDTQYF
j_call: TRBJ2-3
v_call: TRBV6-5
d_call: NA
clone_size: NA

cdr3_nt: TGCAGTGCTAATCGTCGGGCTAGCGGGGGAGGGACCCAGTACTTC
cdr3_aa: CSANRRASGGGTQYF
j_call: TRBJ2-5
v_call: TRBV20-1
d_call: TRBD2
clone_size: few

cdr3_nt: TGTGCCAGCAGCCCCGAAAAGTCAGGGTACTATGGCTACACCTTC
cdr3_aa: CASSPEKSGYYGYTF
j_call: TRBJ1-2
v_call: TRBV5-6
d_call: NA
clone_size: few

cdr3_nt: TGCAGCGGCCCGACAGGGGGCCTTTCGGTTACGCAGTATTTT
cdr3_aa: CSGPTGGLSVTQYF
j_call: TRBJ2-3
v_call: TRBV29-1
d_call: TRBD1
clone_size: NA

cdr3_nt: TGTGCCAGCAGCTTCCCCTTAGCGGGACCGGGCACAGATACGCAGTATTTT
cdr3_aa: CASSFPLAGPGTDTQYF
j_call: TRBJ2-3
v_call: TRBV7-3
d_call: TRBD2
clone_size: many

cdr3_nt: TGCAGTGCCAGGTTCGGAAACATTCAGTACTTC
cdr3_aa: CSARFGNIQYF
j_call: TRBJ2-4
v_call: TRBV20-1
d_call: NA
clone_size: few

cdr3_nt: TGTGCCAGCAATCCTGGCGGCTCCTACAATGAGCAGTTCTTC
cdr3_aa: CASNPGGSYNEQFF
j_call: TRBJ2-1
v_call: TRBV6-1
d_call: NA
clone_size: NA

cdr3_nt: TGTGCCAGCAGCTTGCCGGAGGGCCCTCGGTATGAGCAGTTCTTC
cdr3_aa: CASSLPEGPRYEQFF
j_call: TRBJ2-1
v_call: TRBV5-6
d_call: NA
clone_size: once

cdr3_nt: TGTGCCAGCCTCCCTAGCGGGCCTTCCACAGATACGCAGTATTTT
cdr3_aa: CASLPSGPSTDTQYF
j_call: TRBJ2-3
v_call: TRBV7-9
d_call: TRBD2
clone_size: NA

cdr3_nt: TGTGCCAGCAGGGCCAATATGGGGAGCTCCTACGAGCAGTACTTC
cdr3_aa: CASRANMGSSYEQYF
j_call: TRBJ2-7
v_call: TRBV3-1
d_call: NA
clone_size: few

cdr3_nt: TGTGCCAGCAGCCCTGAACTAGCGGTCACAGATACGCAGTATTTT
cdr3_aa: CASSPELAVTDTQYF
j_call: TRBJ2-3
v_call: TRBV7-6
d_call: TRBD2
clone_size: many

cdr3_nt: TGTGCCAGCACTACGGGCCGGATTCAAGAGACCCAGTACTTC
cdr3_aa: CASTTGRIQETQYF
j_call: TRBJ2-5
v_call: TRBV12-3/TRBV12-4
d_call: NA
clone_size: NA

cdr3_nt: TGTGCCTGGAGTGTACCGGGGGGGGGACAGCCCCAGCATTTT
cdr3_aa: CAWSVPGGGQPQHF
j_call: TRBJ1-5
v_call: TRBV30
d_call: NA
clone_size: few

cdr3_nt: TGCAGTGTCCAGGGCTCTGGAAACACCATATATTTT
cdr3_aa: CSVQGSGNTIYF
j_call: TRBJ1-3
v_call: TRBV20-1
d_call: NA
clone_size: few